One T cell receptor (beta chain) is described in this entry. Its cognate antigen is unknown. These data are taken from a study of CD8+CD57+ T cells in acquired aplastic anemia. About the study: DNA per sorted CD4+ or CD8+ sample ranged about 0.2 to 30 ug, averaging about 3 ug.

This CDR3 contains 16 residues. Germline CDR1 is SNHLY and CDR2 is FYNNEI. The V and J ends lost 2 bases and 1 base respectively, with 13 bases between them. Study-wide results and caveats: Patients versus controls showed no significant CD8+ Simpson's diversity difference.

TCR beta VDJ and CDR3 were profiled, and genomic DNA was the template. TCRdb used MiXCR to reprocess the reads, holding one entry per CDR3 protein. The data contain roughly 220,000 distinct CDR3 sequences, less than 75% of them seen just once; the ten biggest clones take up roughly 50%. Patients chosen for sequencing had CD8+CD57+ cells that had expanded, as shown by flow cytometry. The patients all had a severe acquired aplastic anemia diagnosis. Receipt of therapy had not occurred in any patient by the time of blood sampling. The TCR originated in a human donor with aplastic anemia. Specimen: sorted CD4+, CD8+, or CD8+CD57+ T cells (not recorded which) from PBMCs. V usage is TRBV2 and J usage is TRBJ2-3, with D perhaps matching TRBD1 or TRBD2 (5 bases each). This chain's CDR3 is CASSEPRGAGTDTQYF. The CDR3 coding sequence is TGTGCCAGCAGTGAACCGCGAGGGGCTGGCACAGATACGCAGTATTTT.